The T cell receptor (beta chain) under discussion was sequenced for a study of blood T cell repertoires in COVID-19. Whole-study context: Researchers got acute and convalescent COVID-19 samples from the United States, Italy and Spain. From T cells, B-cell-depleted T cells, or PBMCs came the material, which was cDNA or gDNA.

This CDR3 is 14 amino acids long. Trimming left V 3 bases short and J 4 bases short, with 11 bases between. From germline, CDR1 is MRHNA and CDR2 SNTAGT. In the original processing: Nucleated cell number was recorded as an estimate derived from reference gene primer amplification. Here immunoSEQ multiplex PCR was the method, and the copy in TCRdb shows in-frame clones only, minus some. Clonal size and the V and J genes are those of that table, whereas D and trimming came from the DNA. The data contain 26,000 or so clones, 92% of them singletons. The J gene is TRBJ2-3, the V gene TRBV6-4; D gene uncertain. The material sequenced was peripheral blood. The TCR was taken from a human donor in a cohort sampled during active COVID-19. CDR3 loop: CASSEGISPDTQYF. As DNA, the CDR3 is TGTGCCAGCAGTGAAGGCATTAGCCCAGATACGCAGTATTTT.